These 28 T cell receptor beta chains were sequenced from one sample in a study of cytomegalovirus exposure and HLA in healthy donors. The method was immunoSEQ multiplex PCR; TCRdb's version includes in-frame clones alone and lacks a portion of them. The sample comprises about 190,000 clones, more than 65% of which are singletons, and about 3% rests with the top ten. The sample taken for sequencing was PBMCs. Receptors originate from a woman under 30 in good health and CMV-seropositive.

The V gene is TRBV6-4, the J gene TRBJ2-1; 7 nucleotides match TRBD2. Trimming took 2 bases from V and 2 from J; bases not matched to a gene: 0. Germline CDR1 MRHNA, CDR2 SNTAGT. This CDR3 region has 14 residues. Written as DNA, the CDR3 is TGTGCCAGCAGTGACGGGGGGGCCTACAATGAGCAGTTCTTC. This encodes CASSDGGAYNEQFF.

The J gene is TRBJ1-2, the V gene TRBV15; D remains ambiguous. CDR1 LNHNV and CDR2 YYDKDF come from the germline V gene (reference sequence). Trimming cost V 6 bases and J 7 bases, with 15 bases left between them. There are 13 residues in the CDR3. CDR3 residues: CATRATPRGGYTF. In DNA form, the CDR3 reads TGTGCCACCAGGGCGACGCCCAGAGGTGGCTACACCTTC.

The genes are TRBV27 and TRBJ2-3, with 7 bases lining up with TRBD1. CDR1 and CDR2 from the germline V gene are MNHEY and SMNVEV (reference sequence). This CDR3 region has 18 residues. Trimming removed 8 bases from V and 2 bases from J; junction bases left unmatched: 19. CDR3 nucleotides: TGTGCCAGCTTTGCGAGGGGGCCAGCTAGCATAAACACAGATACGCAGTATTTT. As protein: CASFARGPASINTDTQYF.

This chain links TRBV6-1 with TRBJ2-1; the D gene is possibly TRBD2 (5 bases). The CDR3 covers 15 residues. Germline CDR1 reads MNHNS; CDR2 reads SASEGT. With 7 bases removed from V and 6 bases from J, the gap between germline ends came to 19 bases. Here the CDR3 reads CASTSDGLLRNEQFF. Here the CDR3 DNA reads TGTGCCAGCACCTCGGACGGACTGCTCCGCAATGAGCAGTTCTTC.

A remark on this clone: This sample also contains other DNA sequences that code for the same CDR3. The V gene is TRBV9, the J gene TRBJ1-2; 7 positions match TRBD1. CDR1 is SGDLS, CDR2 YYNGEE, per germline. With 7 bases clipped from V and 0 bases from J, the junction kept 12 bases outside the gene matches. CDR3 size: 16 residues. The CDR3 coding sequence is TGTGCCAGCCAAAAAGACCCGGGACAGACTAACTATGGCTACACCTTC. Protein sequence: CASQKDPGQTNYGYTF. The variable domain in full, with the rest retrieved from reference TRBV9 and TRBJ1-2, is DSGVTQTPKHLITATGQRVTLRCSPRSGDLSVYWYQQSLDQGLQFLIQYYNGEERAKGNILERFSAQQFPDLHSELNLSSLELGDSALYFCASQKDPGQTNYGYTFGSGTRLTVV.

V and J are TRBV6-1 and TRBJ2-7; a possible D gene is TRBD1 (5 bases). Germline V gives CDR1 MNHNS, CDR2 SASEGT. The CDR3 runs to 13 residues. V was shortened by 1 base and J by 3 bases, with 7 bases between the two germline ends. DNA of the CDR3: TGTGCCAGCAGTGAAGAGGGGATCTACGAGCAGTACTTC. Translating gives CASSEEGIYEQYF.

The CDR3 coding sequence is TGTGCCAGCAGCTTAATCGTCGGCCTAGCGGGGGGGCCCCCCTACAATGAGCAGTTCTTC. Protein sequence: CASSLIVGLAGGPPYNEQFF. The V and J genes are TRBV7-6 and TRBJ2-1, with 12 bases aligning to TRBD2. Trimming cost V 2 bases and J 2 bases; bases outside gene matches: 13. The germline V gene has CDR1 SGHVS and CDR2 FNYEAQ. The CDR3 extends over 20 amino acids.

This CDR3 reads CATRAYNEQFF. CDR3 DNA: TGTGCCACCCGGGCCTACAATGAGCAGTTCTTC. V gene TRBV19 combines with J gene TRBJ2-1; D is unclear. Germline V gives CDR1 LNHDA, CDR2 SQIVND (reference sequence). The CDR3 is made up of 11 amino acids. Trimming pared 10 bases from V and 2 bases from J, leaving 6 bases between.

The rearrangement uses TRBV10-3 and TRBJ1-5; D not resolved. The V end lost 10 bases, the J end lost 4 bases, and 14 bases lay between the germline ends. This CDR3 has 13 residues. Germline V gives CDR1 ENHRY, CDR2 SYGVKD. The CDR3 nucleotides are TGTGCCACAGTAGGCGGGGTAAATCAGCCCCAGCATTTT. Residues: CATVGGVNQPQHF.

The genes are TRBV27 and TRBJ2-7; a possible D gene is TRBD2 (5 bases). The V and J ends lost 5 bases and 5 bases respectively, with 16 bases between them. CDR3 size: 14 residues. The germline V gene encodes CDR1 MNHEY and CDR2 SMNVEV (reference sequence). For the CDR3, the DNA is TGTGCCAGCAGTCCCTACCCGGAGGTGGACGAGCAGTACTTC. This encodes CASSPYPEVDEQYF.

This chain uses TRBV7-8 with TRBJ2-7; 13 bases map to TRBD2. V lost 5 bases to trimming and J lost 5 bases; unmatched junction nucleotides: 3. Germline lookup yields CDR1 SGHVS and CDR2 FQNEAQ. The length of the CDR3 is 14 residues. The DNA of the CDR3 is TGTGCCAGCAGCCTAGGGACTAGCGGGGACGAGCAGTACTTC. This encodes CASSLGTSGDEQYF.

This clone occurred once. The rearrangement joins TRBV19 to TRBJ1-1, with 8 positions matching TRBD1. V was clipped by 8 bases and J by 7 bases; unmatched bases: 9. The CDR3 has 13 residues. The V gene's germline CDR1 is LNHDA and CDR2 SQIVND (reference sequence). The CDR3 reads CASRQGFLGEAFF. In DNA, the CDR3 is TGTGCCAGTCGACAGGGGTTTTTGGGTGAAGCTTTCTTT.

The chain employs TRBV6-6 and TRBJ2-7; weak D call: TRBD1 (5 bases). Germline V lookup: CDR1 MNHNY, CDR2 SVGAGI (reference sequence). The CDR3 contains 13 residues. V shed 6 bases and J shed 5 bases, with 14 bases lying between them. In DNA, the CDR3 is TGTGCCAGCAGAACGGACATAATCCACGAGCAGTACTTC. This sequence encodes CASRTDIIHEQYF.

Here the CDR3 DNA reads TGTGCCAGCAGCCAGACAGGGATTGACACCGGGGAGCTGTTTTTT. This encodes CASSQTGIDTGELFF. The V gene is TRBV7-3, the J gene TRBJ2-2; TRBD1 aligns across 7 bases. The CDR3 is 15 residues long. With 5 bases clipped from V and 3 bases from J, the junction kept 6 bases outside the gene matches. CDR1 is SGHTA, CDR2 FQGTGA, per germline.

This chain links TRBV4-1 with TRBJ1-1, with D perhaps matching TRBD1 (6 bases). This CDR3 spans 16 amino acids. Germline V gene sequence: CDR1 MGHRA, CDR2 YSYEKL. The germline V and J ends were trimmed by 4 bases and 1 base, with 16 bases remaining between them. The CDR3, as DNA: TGCGCCAGCAGCCCAATAGGGAGGGGGGAGAACACTGAAGCTTTCTTT. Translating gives CASSPIGRGENTEAFF.

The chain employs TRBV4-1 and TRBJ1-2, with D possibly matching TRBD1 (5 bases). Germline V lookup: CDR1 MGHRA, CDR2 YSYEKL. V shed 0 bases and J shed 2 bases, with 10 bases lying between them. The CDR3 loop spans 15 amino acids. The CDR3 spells CASSQDFPGNYGYTF. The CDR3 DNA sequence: TGCGCCAGCAGCCAAGACTTCCCAGGGAACTATGGCTACACCTTC.

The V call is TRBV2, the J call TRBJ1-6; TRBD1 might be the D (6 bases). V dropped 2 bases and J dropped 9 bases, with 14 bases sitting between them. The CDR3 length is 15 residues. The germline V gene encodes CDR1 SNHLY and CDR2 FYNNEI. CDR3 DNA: TGTGCCAGCAGTGAAACCGGCAGGGGTATTTCACCCCTCCACTTT. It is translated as CASSETGRGISPLHF. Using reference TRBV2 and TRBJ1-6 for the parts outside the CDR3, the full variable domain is EPEVTQTPSHQVTQMGQEVILRCVPISNHLYFYWYRQILGQKVEFLVSFYNNEISEKSEIFDDQFSVERPDGSNFTLKIRSTKLEDSAMYFCASSETGRGISPLHFGNGTRLTVT.

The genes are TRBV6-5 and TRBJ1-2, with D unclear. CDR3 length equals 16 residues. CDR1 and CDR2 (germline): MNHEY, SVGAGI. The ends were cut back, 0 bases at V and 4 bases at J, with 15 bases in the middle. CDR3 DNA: TGTGCCAGCAGTTACTCGGGCTCCTCGGCAGGCTATGGCTACACCTTC. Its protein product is CASSYSGSSAGYGYTF.

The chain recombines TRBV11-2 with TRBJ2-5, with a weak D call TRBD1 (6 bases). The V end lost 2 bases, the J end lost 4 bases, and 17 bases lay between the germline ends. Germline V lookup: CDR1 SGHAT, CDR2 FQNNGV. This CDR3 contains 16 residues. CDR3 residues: CASSLNRAQGSETQYF. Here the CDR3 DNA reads TGTGCCAGCAGCTTAAATCGGGCCCAGGGGTCAGAGACCCAGTACTTC.

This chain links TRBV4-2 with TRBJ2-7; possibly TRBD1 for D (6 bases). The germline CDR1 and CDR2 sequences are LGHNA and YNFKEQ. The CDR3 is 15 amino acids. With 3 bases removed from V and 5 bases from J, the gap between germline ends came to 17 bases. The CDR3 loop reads CASSQEWDTPHEQYF. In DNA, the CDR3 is TGTGCCAGCAGCCAGGAGTGGGACACACCTCACGAGCAGTACTTC.

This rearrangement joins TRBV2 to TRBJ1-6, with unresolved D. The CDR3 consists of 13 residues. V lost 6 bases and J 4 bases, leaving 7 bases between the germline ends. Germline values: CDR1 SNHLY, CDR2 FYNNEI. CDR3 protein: CASRLYYNSPLHF. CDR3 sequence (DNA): TGTGCCAGCAGGTTATATTATAATTCACCCCTCCACTTT.

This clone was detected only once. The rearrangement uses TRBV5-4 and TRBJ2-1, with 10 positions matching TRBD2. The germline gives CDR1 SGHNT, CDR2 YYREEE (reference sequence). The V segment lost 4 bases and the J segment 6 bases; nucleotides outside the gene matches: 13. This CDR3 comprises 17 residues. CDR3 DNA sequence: TGTGCCAGCAGCCAATATAGCGGGGGGCGTTTGGGCAATGAGCAGTTCTTC. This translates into CASSQYSGGRLGNEQFF.

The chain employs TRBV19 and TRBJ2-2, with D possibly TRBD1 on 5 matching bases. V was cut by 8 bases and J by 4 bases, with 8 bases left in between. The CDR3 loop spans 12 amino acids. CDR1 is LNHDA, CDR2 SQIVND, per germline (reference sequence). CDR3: CASLRGTGELFF. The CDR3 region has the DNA TGTGCCAGTTTAAGGGGCACCGGGGAGCTGTTTTTT.

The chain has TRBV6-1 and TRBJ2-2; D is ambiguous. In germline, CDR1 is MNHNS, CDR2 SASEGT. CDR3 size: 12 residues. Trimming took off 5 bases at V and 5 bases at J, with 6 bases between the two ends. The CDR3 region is CASSFVTGELFF. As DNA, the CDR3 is TGTGCCAGCAGTTTCGTAACCGGGGAGCTGTTTTTT.

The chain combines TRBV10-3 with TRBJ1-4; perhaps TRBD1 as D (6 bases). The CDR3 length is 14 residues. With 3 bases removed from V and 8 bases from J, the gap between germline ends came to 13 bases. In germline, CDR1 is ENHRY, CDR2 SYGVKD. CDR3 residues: CAISDDRKVEKLFF. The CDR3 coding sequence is TGTGCCATCAGTGATGACAGGAAAGTCGAAAAACTGTTTTTT.

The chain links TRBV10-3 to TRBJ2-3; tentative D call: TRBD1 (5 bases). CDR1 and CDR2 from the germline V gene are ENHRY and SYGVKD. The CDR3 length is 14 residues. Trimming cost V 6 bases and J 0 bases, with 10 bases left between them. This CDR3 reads CAIRQGSSTDTQYF. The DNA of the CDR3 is TGTGCCATCAGGCAGGGTAGCAGCACAGATACGCAGTATTTT.

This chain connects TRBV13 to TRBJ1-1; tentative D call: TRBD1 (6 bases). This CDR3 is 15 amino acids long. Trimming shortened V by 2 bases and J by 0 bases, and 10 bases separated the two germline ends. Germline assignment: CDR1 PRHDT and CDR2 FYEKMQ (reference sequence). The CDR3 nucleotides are TGTGCCAGCAGCTTAAATGGGGGCCTGAACACTGAAGCTTTCTTT. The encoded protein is CASSLNGGLNTEAFF.

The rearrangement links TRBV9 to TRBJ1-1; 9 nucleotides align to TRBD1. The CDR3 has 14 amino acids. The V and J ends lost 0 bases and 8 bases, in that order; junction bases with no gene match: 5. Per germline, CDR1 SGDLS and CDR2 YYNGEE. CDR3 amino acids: CASSVVGTGIEAFF. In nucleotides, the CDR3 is TGTGCCAGCAGCGTAGTCGGGACAGGGATAGAAGCTTTCTTT.